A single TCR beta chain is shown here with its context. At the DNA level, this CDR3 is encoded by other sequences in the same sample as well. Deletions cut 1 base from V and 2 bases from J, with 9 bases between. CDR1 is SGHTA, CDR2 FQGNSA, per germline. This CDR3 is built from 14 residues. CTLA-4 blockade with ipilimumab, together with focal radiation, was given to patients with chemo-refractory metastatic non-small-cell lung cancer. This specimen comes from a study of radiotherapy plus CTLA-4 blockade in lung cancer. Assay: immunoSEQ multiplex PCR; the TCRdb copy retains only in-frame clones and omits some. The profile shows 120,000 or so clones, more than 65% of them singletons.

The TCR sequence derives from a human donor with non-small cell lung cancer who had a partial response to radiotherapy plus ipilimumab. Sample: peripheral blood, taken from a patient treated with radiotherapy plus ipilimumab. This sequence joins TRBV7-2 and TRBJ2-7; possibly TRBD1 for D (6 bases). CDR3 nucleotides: TGTGCCAGCAGCTTAGGACAGGTGACCTACGAGCAGTACTTC. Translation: CASSLGQVTYEQYF.